Following are 22 T cell receptor beta chains from one sample sequenced in a study of T cell responses to AZD1222 COVID-19 vaccine. Some clones are missing from TCRdb's copy, which holds only in-frame ones; the method was immunoSEQ multiplex PCR. The data hold fewer than 110,000 clones, with roughly 87% observed a single time. This sample comprised peripheral blood, obtained on day 0 of AZD1222 vaccination. Every receptor here comes from an adult in good health.

The CDR3 coding sequence is TGTGCCAGCAGCTTAGGACGCACCTACGAGCAGTACTTC. Its translation: CASSLGRTYEQYF. The chain recombines TRBV7-9 with TRBJ2-7; D unresolved. The V gene's germline CDR1 is SEHNR and CDR2 FQNEAQ (reference sequence). The CDR3 runs to 13 residues. Trimming removed 1 base at V and 2 bases at J, with 6 bases between.

The CDR3 DNA follows: TGTGCCAGCAGTCACCGTTCCCCCACCGACGAGCAGTACTTC. Amino acids: CASSHRSPTDEQYF. The chain joins TRBV27 to TRBJ2-7; unclear D gene. The V gene lost 5 bases and the J gene lost 5 bases, with 16 bases spanning the gap. CDR1 and CDR2 from the germline V gene are MNHEY and SMNVEV (reference sequence). The CDR3 loop spans 14 amino acids.

This chain uses TRBV6-6 with TRBJ1-2; D gene unclear. The CDR3 length is 12 residues. Trimming removed 4 bases from V and 4 bases from J, with 7 bases in between. The germline CDR1 and CDR2 sequences are MNHNY and SVGAGI (reference sequence). CDR3 nucleotide sequence: TGTGCCAGCAGTTCCCCGGGCTATGGCTACACCTTC. Protein: CASSSPGYGYTF.

This clone has a handful of counts. CDR3 DNA: TGTGCCAGCAGTACGGGGGGCGCCTATAATTCACCCCTCCACTTT. Protein product: CASSTGGAYNSPLHF. The V call is TRBV11-2, the J call TRBJ1-6, with D possibly matching TRBD1 (6 bases). This CDR3 has 15 residues. V lost 6 bases to trimming and J lost 2 bases, with 11 bases between them. CDR1 and CDR2 from the germline V gene are SGHAT and FQNNGV.

The chain carries TRBV29-1 and TRBJ2-5, with 9 bases lining up with TRBD1. CDR3 length equals 13 residues. V lost 4 bases and J lost 5; bases outside the gene matches: 5. Germline CDR1 and CDR2: SQVTM and ANQGSEA. The CDR3 nucleotides are TGCAGCGTTGCACAGGGGGCTGGGGAGACCCAGTACTTC. Translated: CSVAQGAGETQYF.

The chain is built from TRBV28 and TRBJ2-7, with 10 bases identical to TRBD2. Germline V CDR1 and CDR2: MDHEN, SYDVKM. With 6 bases clipped from V and 6 bases from J, the junction kept 11 bases outside the gene matches. This CDR3 region has 15 residues. DNA for the CDR3: TGTGCCAGCAGCCCGCCGGGACTAGCGTCGGTCGAGCAGTACTTC. It specifies CASSPPGLASVEQYF.

The genes are TRBV5-1 and TRBJ1-1; D unclear. Trimming removed 3 bases at V and 0 bases at J, with 9 bases between. This CDR3 contains 14 residues. The V gene's germline CDR1 is SGHRS and CDR2 YFSETQ. The CDR3 bases are TGCGCCAGCAGCTGGGCGGCTATGAACACTGAAGCTTTCTTT. Amino acid sequence: CASSWAAMNTEAFF.

The chain joins TRBV2 to TRBJ1-3, with a possible D match to TRBD1 (6 bases). Germline CDR1 reads SNHLY; CDR2 reads FYNNEI. Trimming pared 6 bases from V and 0 bases from J, leaving 9 bases between. The CDR3 covers 14 residues. The CDR3 loop reads CASSLQGSGNTIYF. The CDR3 nucleotides read TGTGCCAGCAGCCTACAGGGCTCTGGAAACACCATATATTTT.

This chain connects TRBV4-1 to TRBJ2-3; tentatively, D is TRBD1 or TRBD2 (5 bases each). CDR3 length: 14 amino acids. Trimming cost V 4 bases and J 9 bases, with 17 bases left between them. The germline gives CDR1 MGHRA, CDR2 YSYEKL. DNA of the CDR3: TGCGCCAGCAGCCCGACAGCGGCAACCCACACGCAGTATTTT. It specifies CASSPTAATHTQYF.

The CDR3 DNA reads as TGCGCCAGCAGCTTGACCGGCGGGACGACCTACGAGCAGTACTTC. Translated, it gives CASSLTGGTTYEQYF. V usage is TRBV5-1 and J usage is TRBJ2-7; perhaps TRBD2 as D (6 bases). Germline CDR1 is SGHRS and CDR2 is YFSETQ. There are 15 residues in the CDR3. The germline V and J ends were trimmed by 1 base and 2 bases, with 13 bases remaining between them.

This clone was seen at least ten times. This chain connects TRBV11-3 to TRBJ1-3; D gene uncertain. The V gene's germline CDR1 is SGHNT and CDR2 YENEEA. There are 13 residues in the CDR3. Trimming shortened V by 1 base and J by 4 bases, and 5 bases separated the two germline ends. The CDR3 sequence: CASSLVFGNTIYF. CDR3 coding DNA: TGTGCCAGCAGCTTAGTGTTCGGAAACACCATATATTTT.

V is TRBV2 and J is TRBJ1-2, with 8 bases aligning to TRBD1. J was trimmed by 4 bases and V by 7 bases; bases with no gene match: 2. Germline V gives CDR1 SNHLY, CDR2 FYNNEI. This CDR3 spans 12 amino acids. CDR3 protein: CASTQGAYGYTF. The CDR3 DNA reads as TGTGCCAGCACCCAGGGGGCCTATGGCTACACCTTC.

CDR3 sequence: CASSPGVGQGAGRTGELFF. For the CDR3, the DNA is TGTGCCAGCTCACCAGGTGTGGGACAGGGGGCCGGAAGGACCGGGGAGCTGTTTTTT. This chain connects TRBV18 to TRBJ2-2, with 12 nucleotides matching TRBD1. Germline V lookup: CDR1 KGHSH, CDR2 LQKENI. The junction had 12 bases not matched to a gene; V was cut back by 2 bases and J by 5 bases. CDR3 length equals 19 residues.

The V gene is TRBV12-3 or TRBV12-4, the J gene TRBJ2-1; no definite D call. The CDR3 is made up of 12 amino acids. Trimming pared 2 bases from V and 7 bases from J, leaving 6 bases between. The CDR3 loop reads CASSLLRNEQFF. The CDR3 coding sequence is TGTGCCAGCAGTTTACTTAGGAATGAGCAGTTCTTC.

The rearrangement links TRBV3-1 (or the pseudogene TRBV3-2) to TRBJ2-1; the D call may be TRBD1 or TRBD2 (5 bases each). Germline CDR1 LGHDT, CDR2 YNNKEL (reference sequence). This CDR3 spans 16 amino acids. The ends were cut back, 6 bases at V and 5 bases at J, with 20 bases in the middle. CDR3: CASSRRPGRWNNEQFF. As DNA, the CDR3 is TGTGCCAGCAGTCGCCGTCCGGGACGATGGAACAATGAGCAGTTCTTC.

The gene calls are TRBV7-6 and TRBJ2-5; D is unclear. The CDR3 covers 14 residues. The germline gives CDR1 SGHVS, CDR2 FNYEAQ. Trimming took off 5 bases at V and 0 bases at J, with 10 bases between the two ends. DNA for the CDR3: TGTGCCAGCAGCCTACGGGCGTACCAAGAGACCCAGTACTTC. The encoded protein is CASSLRAYQETQYF.

Details on this clone: The conserved phenylalanine or tryptophan normally closing the CDR3 is absent here, so this likely arose from a read error. Because the CDR3's place on the DNA is in doubt, the DNA is left out and the CDR3 is given as listed by TCRdb. The chain combines TRBV7-3 with TRBJ1-1; the table's D call TRBD1 went unverified against the DNA. The CDR3 region is 10 residues in length, termini included. Germline loops: CDR1 SGHTA, CDR2 FQGTGA. The chain's CDR3 is CASSLPDRDL.

V usage is TRBV5-1 and J usage is TRBJ2-1; TRBD2 matches 7 bases. V trimming: 0 bases; J trimming: 8 bases; junction bases outside the gene matches: 5. Germline lookup yields CDR1 SGHRS and CDR2 YFSETQ. The CDR3 loop spans 14 amino acids. The CDR3 bases are TGCGCCAGCAGCTTGGGGACTAGTAGCGATGAGCAGTTCTTC. Translated, it gives CASSLGTSSDEQFF.

The V call is TRBV9, the J call TRBJ2-3; D gene ambiguous. V was clipped by 4 bases and J by 2 bases, with 17 bases between them. CDR1 and CDR2 from the germline V gene are SGDLS and YYNGEE. The CDR3 sequence is 16 residues long. The CDR3: CASSPGAVETTDTQYF. For the CDR3, the DNA is TGTGCCAGCAGCCCGGGCGCGGTGGAAACCACAGATACGCAGTATTTT.

The chain carries TRBV5-1 and TRBJ2-5; D gene uncertain. Per germline, CDR1 SGHRS and CDR2 YFSETQ. V dropped 2 bases and J dropped 2 bases, with 7 bases sitting between them. This CDR3 spans 13 amino acids. CDR3 bases: TGCGCCAGCAGCTTTGTCAGACAAGAGACCCAGTACTTC. Amino acids: CASSFVRQETQYF.

The chain recombines TRBV7-9 with TRBJ2-4, with 9 bases lining up with TRBD2. Germline V gene sequence: CDR1 SEHNR, CDR2 FQNEAQ (reference sequence). This CDR3 is 17 amino acids long. V shed 5 bases and J 1 base; nucleotides not matched to a gene: 9. The CDR3 DNA is TGTGCCAGCAGCCCCCGCGGGGGGGCGTTGGCCAAAAACATTCAGTACTTC. Translation gives CASSPRGGALAKNIQYF. Supplemented by reference TRBV7-9 and TRBJ2-4, the full variable domain reads DTGVSQNPRHKITKRGQNVTFRCDPISEHNRLYWYRQTLGQGPEFLTYFQNEAQLEKSRLLSDRFSAERPKGSFSTLEIQRTEQGDSAMYLCASSPRGGALAKNIQYFGAGTRLSVL.

The gene calls are TRBV7-8 and TRBJ1-5; no reliable D call. The CDR3 runs 15 residues. Trimming left V 4 bases short and J 0 bases short, with 10 bases between. Looked up from germline, CDR1 is SGHVS and CDR2 is FQNEAQ. DNA for the CDR3: TGTGCCAGCAGCTATTCTCGGGTTAGCAATCAGCCCCAGCATTTT. Translating gives CASSYSRVSNQPQHF.